These T cell receptor beta chains were read from a single sample in a study of blood T cell repertoires in COVID-19. Assay: immunoSEQ multiplex PCR; the TCRdb copy retains only in-frame clones and omits some. Seen here are fewer than 250,000 clones, about 82% observed once, and the top ten hold 5% to 7%. The sample consisted of peripheral blood. The receptors here all came from a woman aged 60 to 75 with active or convalescent COVID-19. The CDR3 runs from the conserved cysteine through the conserved F or W. D genes are given only for firm matches. Only part of the rows carry a size: once, few, many, or a class if the clone is expanded.

J,length,D,size,V,DNA,CDR3
TRBJ2-1,15,TRBD2,NA,TRBV7-9,TGTGCCAGCGTAACGGGGAGCGGGAGGGCCCGTGAGCAGTTCTTC,CASVTGSGRAREQFF
TRBJ2-1,13,NA,NA,TRBV11-3,TGTGCCAGCAGCTTGAGCGGCAACAATGAGCAGTTCTTC,CASSLSGNNEQFF
TRBJ1-2,13,NA,NA,TRBV11-2,TGTGCCAGCAGCTTCAAGGGGGACGATGGCTACACCTTC,CASSFKGDDGYTF
TRBJ1-2,12,NA,NA,TRBV2,TGTGCCAGCAGTGAAGGGACTTTTGGCTACACCTTC,CASSEGTFGYTF
TRBJ2-4,13,NA,few,TRBV19,TGTGCCAGTAATGGCACAGCCAAAAACATTCAGTACTTC,CASNGTAKNIQYF
TRBJ2-1,16,TRBD2,once,TRBV5-1,TGCGCCAGCAGCCTGACTAGCGGGGAAGGAAGGAATGAGCAGTTCTTC,CASSLTSGEGRNEQFF
TRBJ2-2,13,NA,NA,TRBV30,TGTGCCTGGAGGGGGGCGGGCACCGGGGAGCTGTTTTTT,CAWRGAGTGELFF
TRBJ1-1,15,TRBD1,NA,TRBV15,TGTGCCACCAGCAGAGAGGGACAGGGAGGTACTGAAGCTTTCTTT,CATSREGQGGTEAFF
TRBJ2-2,15,TRBD2,NA,TRBV28,TGTGCCAGCAACTCGGTAGCGGGGGGGCCATTAGGGCTGTTTTTT,CASNSVAGGPLGLFF
TRBJ2-1,14,NA,NA,TRBV2,TGTGCCAGCAGTGATGGGGGGATCTACAATGAGCAGTTCTTC,CASSDGGIYNEQFF
TRBJ1-4,15,NA,NA,TRBV7-2,TGTGCCAGCAGCTTAGTAGGGGGGGCAAGTGAAAAACTGTTTTTT,CASSLVGGASEKLFF
TRBJ2-2,12,NA,NA,TRBV7-9,TGTGCCAGCAGCTATCCGGGGGGGGAGCTGTTTTTT,CASSYPGGELFF
TRBJ2-6,21,TRBD1,NA,TRBV7-3,TGTGCCAGCAGCTTAAGGGGTAAGGCCGGGACAGGTCGCTCTGGGGCCAACGTCCTGACTTTC,CASSLRGKAGTGRSGANVLTF
TRBJ2-3,13,NA,NA,TRBV5-1,TGCGCCAGCACGGCAGGCCTCACAGATACGCAGTATTTT,CASTAGLTDTQYF
TRBJ1-5,14,TRBD1,NA,TRBV6-6,TGTGCCTCGGGCCCCGGGGACAGTCCTCAGCCCCAGCATTTT,CASGPGDSPQPQHF
TRBJ1-3,17,NA,NA,TRBV23-1,TGCGCCAGCAGTCAATCGGGAGGGGCAGTCTCTGGAAACACCATATATTTT,CASSQSGGAVSGNTIYF
TRBJ1-1,11,NA,few,TRBV30,TGTGCCTGGAGTTCATCGACTCGTACTTTCTTT,CAWSSSTRTFF
TRBJ2-3,13,NA,NA,TRBV19,TGTGCCAGTAGTATAGATTCCCCGGATACGCAGTATTTT,CASSIDSPDTQYF
TRBJ1-1,16,TRBD1,NA,TRBV28,TGTGCCAGCAGTGATATCGGGACAGAGCTGAACACTGAAGCTTTCTTT,CASSDIGTELNTEAFF
TRBJ1-4,15,NA,NA,TRBV28,TGTGCCAGCACCCTTAGATGGGGAGGGAGTGAAAAACTGTTTTTT,CASTLRWGGSEKLFF
TRBJ1-4,14,TRBD1,NA,TRBV5-4,TGTGCCAGCAGCTCGCAGGGGGAAAATGAAAAACTGTTTTTT,CASSSQGENEKLFF
TRBJ1-2,18,TRBD1,NA,TRBV9,TGTGCCAGCAGCGGTCTTCCGGGACAGGGGGCCCGGGTTGGTGGCTACACCTTC,CASSGLPGQGARVGGYTF
TRBJ2-2,13,NA,NA,TRBV29-1,TGCAGCGTTGCGGGTTCGAACACCGGGGAGCTGTTTTTT,CSVAGSNTGELFF
TRBJ2-5,17,TRBD2,NA,TRBV7-9,TGTGCCAGCAGCTCGTCCAGCGGGGAACCCTCCAGAGAGACCCAGTACTTC,CASSSSSGEPSRETQYF
TRBJ1-1,13,NA,NA,TRBV6-6,TGTGCCAGTGCCCGCGACATGAACACTGAAGCTTTCTTT,CASARDMNTEAFF
TRBJ1-2,15,NA,NA,TRBV2,TGTGCCAGCAGTGAAGGGGCAGGGAAGCTTGGTGGCTACACCTTC,CASSEGAGKLGGYTF
TRBJ2-5,15,TRBD2,NA,TRBV3-1/TRBV3-2,TGTGCCAGCAGCCAAGATTGGGGGGGGTCTCCGACCCAGTACTTC,CASSQDWGGSPTQYF
TRBJ2-1,16,TRBD2,NA,TRBV7-7,TGTGCTAGCAGCTTAGGGCTAGCGGGAGCAAGAGATGAGCAGTTCTTC,CASSLGLAGARDEQFF
TRBJ1-1,14,NA,NA,TRBV6-1,TGTGCCAGCAGTGACATGACGCAGGCAACTGAAGCTTTCTTT,CASSDMTQATEAFF
TRBJ2-4,14,TRBD1,once,TRBV5-1,TGCGCCAGCAGCTTGCAGGGGGAAGAAAACATTCAGTACTTC,CASSLQGEENIQYF
TRBJ2-2,16,TRBD1,NA,TRBV24-1,TGTGCCACCAGTGATCTAAGGGGGCGGTCGGCCGGGGAGCTGTTTTTT,CATSDLRGRSAGELFF
TRBJ2-1,14,NA,NA,TRBV6-2/TRBV6-3,TGTGCCAGCAGTCCGACTAGTATCTACAATGAGCAGTTCTTC,CASSPTSIYNEQFF
TRBJ1-2,13,NA,NA,TRBV30,TGTGCCTGGGTCCAGGGATTTGGCTATGGCTACACCTTC,CAWVQGFGYGYTF
TRBJ1-1,15,TRBD1,few,TRBV10-3,TGTGCCATCAGTGATTCGACAGGGAGGAACACTGAAGCTTTCTTT,CAISDSTGRNTEAFF
TRBJ2-3,14,TRBD1,once,TRBV6-4,TGTGCCAGCAGTATCACAGGGGAAGCAGATACGCAGTATTTT,CASSITGEADTQYF
TRBJ1-2,13,NA,NA,TRBV28,TGTGCCAGCAGGACAGCCCGGCGGTATGGCTACACCTTC,CASRTARRYGYTF
TRBJ2-1,15,TRBD2,NA,TRBV7-2,TGTGCCAGCAGCTTAGATGCGCGGGAGGGCCCCCTGAAGTTCTTC,CASSLDAREGPLKFF
TRBJ2-1,13,TRBD2,NA,TRBV19,TGTGCCAGTAGTATAGAATTCGCGGGAGGGCGAATCTTC,CASSIEFAGGRIF
TRBJ1-1,12,NA,NA,TRBV10-3,TGTGCCATCAGTAAGCTGAGCACTGAAGCTTTCTTT,CAISKLSTEAFF
TRBJ1-1,14,NA,few,TRBV5-1,TGCGCCAGCAGCCCGGGGGGAGGGATCACTGAAGCTTTCTTT,CASSPGGGITEAFF